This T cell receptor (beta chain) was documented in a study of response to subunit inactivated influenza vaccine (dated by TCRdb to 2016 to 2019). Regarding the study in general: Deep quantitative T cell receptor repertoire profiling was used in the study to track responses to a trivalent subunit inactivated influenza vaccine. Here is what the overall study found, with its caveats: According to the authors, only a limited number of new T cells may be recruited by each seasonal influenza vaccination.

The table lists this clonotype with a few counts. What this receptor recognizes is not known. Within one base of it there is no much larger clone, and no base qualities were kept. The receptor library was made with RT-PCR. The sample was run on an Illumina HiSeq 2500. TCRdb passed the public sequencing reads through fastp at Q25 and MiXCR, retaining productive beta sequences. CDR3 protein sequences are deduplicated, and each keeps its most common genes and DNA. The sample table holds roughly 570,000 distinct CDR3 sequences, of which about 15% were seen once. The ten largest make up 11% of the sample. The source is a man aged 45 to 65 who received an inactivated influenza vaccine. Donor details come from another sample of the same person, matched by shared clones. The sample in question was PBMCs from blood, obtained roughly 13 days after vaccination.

The DNA reads TGTGCCAGCAGCTTAGCGCCATTGCTTCTGGAGCAGTTCTTC. This yields the protein CASSLAPLLLEQFF. The chain links TRBV7-9 with TRBJ2-1; no D segment can be confidently identified. Measured from the cysteine to the phenylalanine, the CDR3 is 14 residues long. The only DNA kept is the CDR3, 42 bases in frame from the first base. The junction shows trimming of 0 bases on V and 10 bases on J, plus 13 bases between the germline ends. CDR1 and CDR2, per the germline V gene (reference sequence), are SEHNR and FQNEAQ.